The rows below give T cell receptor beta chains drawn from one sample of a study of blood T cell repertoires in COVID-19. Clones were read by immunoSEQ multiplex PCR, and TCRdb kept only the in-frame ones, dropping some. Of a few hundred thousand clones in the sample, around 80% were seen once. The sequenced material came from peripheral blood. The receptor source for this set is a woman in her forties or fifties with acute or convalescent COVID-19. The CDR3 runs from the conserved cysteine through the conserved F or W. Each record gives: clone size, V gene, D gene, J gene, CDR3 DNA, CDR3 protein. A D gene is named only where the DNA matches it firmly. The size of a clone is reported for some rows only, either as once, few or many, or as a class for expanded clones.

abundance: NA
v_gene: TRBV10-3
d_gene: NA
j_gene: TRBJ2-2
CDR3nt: TGTGCCACCACCGTAGGACAGGGAGGGCCCGGGGAGCTGTTTTTT
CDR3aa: CATTVGQGGPGELFF

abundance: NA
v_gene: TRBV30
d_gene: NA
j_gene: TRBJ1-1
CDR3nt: TGTGCCTGGAGTCCAACTGAAGCTTTCTTT
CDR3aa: CAWSPTEAFF

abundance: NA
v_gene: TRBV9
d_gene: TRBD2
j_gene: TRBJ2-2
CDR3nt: TGTGCCAGCAGCGGCGGGACTAGCCGCACCGGGGAGCTGTTTTTT
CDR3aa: CASSGGTSRTGELFF

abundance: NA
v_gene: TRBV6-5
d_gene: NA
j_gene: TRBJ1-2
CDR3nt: TGTGCCAGCACCCTTGTCGGGGGGCGAGGCTACACCTTC
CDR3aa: CASTLVGGRGYTF

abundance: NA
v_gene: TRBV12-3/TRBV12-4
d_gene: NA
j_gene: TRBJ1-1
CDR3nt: TGTGCCAGCAGTCAGGATATGTACACTGAAGCTTTCTTT
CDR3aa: CASSQDMYTEAFF

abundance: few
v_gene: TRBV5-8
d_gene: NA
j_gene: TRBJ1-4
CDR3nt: TGTGCCAGCAGCACAGGGACAACGGGACACAATGAAAAACTGTTTTTT
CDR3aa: CASSTGTTGHNEKLFF

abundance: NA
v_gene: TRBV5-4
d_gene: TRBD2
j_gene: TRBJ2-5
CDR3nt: TGTGCCAGCAGCTCCGCTAGCGGGGGGGCCCCACAAGAGACCCAGTACTTC
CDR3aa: CASSSASGGAPQETQYF

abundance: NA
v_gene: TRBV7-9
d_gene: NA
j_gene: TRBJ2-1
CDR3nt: TGTGCCAGCAGCTTAGGACGACTTAATGAGCAGTTCTTC
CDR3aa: CASSLGRLNEQFF

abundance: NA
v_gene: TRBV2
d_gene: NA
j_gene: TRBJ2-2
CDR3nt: TGTGCCAGCAGCCCTTTCGTCACCGGGGAGCTGTTTTTT
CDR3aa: CASSPFVTGELFF

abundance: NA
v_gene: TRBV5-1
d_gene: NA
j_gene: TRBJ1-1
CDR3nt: TGCGCCAGCAGCTTCCAACAGGGAGTCAACACTGAAGCTTTCTTT
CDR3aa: CASSFQQGVNTEAFF

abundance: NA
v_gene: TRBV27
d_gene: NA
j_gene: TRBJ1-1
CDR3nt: TGTGCCAGCAGTTTGGGGGCGAGGAACACTGAAGCTTTCTTT
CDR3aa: CASSLGARNTEAFF

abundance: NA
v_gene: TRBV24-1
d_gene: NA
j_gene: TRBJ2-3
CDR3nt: TGTGCCACCTCAGAGGGAAGCACAGATACGCAGTATTTT
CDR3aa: CATSEGSTDTQYF

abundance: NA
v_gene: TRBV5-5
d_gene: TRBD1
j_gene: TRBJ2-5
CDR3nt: TGTGCCAGCAGCCGGACAGGGACGGGGCCCCAAGAGACCCAGTACTTC
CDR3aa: CASSRTGTGPQETQYF

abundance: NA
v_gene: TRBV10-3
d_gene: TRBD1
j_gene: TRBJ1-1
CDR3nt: TGTGCCATCAGTGACAGGGGGCAGGGTGAAGCTTTCTTT
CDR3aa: CAISDRGQGEAFF

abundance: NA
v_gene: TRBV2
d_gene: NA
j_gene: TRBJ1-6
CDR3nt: TGTGCCAGCAGCCCATTCGGACAGATTAATTCACCCCTCCACTTT
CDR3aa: CASSPFGQINSPLHF

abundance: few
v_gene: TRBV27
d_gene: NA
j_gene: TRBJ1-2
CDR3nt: TGTGCCAGCAGTCCAGATCCAGGGCATCGAACCTACACCTTC
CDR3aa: CASSPDPGHRTYTF

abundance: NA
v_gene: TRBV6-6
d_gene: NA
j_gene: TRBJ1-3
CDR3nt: TGTGCCAGCAGTTACTCGAGTCGGCAGGGAGGAAACACCATATATTTT
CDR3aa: CASSYSSRQGGNTIYF

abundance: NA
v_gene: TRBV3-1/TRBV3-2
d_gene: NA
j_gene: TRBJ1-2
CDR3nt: TGTGCCAGCAGCTCTGGACAGACCTATGGCTACACCTTC
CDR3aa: CASSSGQTYGYTF

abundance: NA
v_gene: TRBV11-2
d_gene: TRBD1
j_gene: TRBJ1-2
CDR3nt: TGTGCCAGCAGCCTGGGACAGGGATTCTATGGCTACACCTTC
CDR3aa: CASSLGQGFYGYTF

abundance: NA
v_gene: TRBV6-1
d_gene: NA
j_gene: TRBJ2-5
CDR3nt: TGTGCCAGCAGTGACCAGTACCTGAGGGAGACCCAGTACTTC
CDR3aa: CASSDQYLRETQYF

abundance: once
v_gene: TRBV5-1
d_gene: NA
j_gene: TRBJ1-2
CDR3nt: TGCGCCAGCAGCTTCCAGGAAAGGGGCTATGGCTACACCTTC
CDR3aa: CASSFQERGYGYTF

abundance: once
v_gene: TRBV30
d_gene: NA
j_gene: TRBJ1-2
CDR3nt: TGTGCCTGGAGTCCAGGAAGTAGGAATGGCTACACCTTC
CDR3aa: CAWSPGSRNGYTF

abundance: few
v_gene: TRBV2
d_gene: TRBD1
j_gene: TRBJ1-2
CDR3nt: TGTGCCAGCAGTGGGCAGGGGGCTGGCTACACCTTC
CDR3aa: CASSGQGAGYTF

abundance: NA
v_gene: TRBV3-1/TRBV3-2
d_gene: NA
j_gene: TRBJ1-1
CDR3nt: TGTGCCAGCAGCCACACGGCGGGCAGTAGTGAAGCTTTCTTT
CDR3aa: CASSHTAGSSEAFF

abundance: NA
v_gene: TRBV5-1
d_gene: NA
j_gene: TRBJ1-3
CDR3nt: TGCGCCAGCAGTTGGCAGGCGGGTTCCATCGGAAACACCATATATTTT
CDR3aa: CASSWQAGSIGNTIYF

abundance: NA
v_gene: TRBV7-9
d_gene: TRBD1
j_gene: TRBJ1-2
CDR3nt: TGTGCCAGCAGCTTAGCGGGACGGGGACAGGGAGGACCCTATGGCTACACCTTC
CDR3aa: CASSLAGRGQGGPYGYTF

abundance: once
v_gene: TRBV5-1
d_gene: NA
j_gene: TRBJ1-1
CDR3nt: TGCGCCAGCAGCTTGGAGCAGGGCAACACTGAAGCTTTCTTT
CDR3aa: CASSLEQGNTEAFF

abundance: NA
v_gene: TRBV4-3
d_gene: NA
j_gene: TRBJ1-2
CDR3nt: TGCGCCAGCAGCCCCCAGACAGGTACTAACTATGGCTACACCTTC
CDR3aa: CASSPQTGTNYGYTF

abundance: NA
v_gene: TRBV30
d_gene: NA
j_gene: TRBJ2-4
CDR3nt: TGTGCCTGGAGTCAAACCCCGGGAGCCCGCCCGACGAACATTCAGTACTTC
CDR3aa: CAWSQTPGARPTNIQYF

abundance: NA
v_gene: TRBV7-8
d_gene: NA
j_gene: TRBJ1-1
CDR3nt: TGTGCCAGCAGCCCCGACTCCTATGAAGCTTTCTTT
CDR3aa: CASSPDSYEAFF

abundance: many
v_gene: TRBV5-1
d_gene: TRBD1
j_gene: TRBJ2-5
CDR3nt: TGCGCCAGCAGCCCACAGGGGGCAGAGACCCAGTACTTC
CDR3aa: CASSPQGAETQYF

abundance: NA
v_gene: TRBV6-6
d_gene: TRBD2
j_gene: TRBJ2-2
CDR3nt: TGTGCCAGCTTATTAGCGGGAGTCACCGGGGAGCTGTTTTTT
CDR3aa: CASLLAGVTGELFF

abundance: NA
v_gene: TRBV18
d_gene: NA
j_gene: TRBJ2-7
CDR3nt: TGTGCCAGCTCTAATTCGGGACTTACCGAGCAGTACTTC
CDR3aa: CASSNSGLTEQYF

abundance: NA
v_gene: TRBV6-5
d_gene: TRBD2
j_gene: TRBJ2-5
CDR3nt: TGTGCCGCATACCCGCCGGGACTACAAGAGACCCAGTACTTC
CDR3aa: CAAYPPGLQETQYF

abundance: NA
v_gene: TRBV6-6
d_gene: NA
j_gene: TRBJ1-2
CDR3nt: TGTGCCAGCACCGCCGGGACAAACTACACCTTC
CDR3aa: CASTAGTNYTF

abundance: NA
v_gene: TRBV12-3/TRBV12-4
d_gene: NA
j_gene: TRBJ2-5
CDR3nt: TGTGCCAGCAGTTTTGGCGGCCAAGAGACCCAGTACTTC
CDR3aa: CASSFGGQETQYF

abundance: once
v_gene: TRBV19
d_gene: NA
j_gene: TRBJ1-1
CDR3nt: TGTGCCAGTAGTGCAGCCGCAGGGGTGGGCACTGAAGCTTTCTTT
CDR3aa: CASSAAAGVGTEAFF

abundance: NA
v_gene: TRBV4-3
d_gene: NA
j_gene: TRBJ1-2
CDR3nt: TGCGCCAGCAGCCAAGACACAGGGTCTAACTATGGCTACACCTTC
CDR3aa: CASSQDTGSNYGYTF

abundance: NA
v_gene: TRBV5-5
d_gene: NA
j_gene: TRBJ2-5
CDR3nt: TGTGCCAGCAGCTTCGAGGAGACCCAGTACTTC
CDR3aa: CASSFEETQYF

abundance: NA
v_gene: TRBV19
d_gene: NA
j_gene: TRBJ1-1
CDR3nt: TGTGCCAGTAGTATAGCAGGCACTGAAGCTTTCTTT
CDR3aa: CASSIAGTEAFF

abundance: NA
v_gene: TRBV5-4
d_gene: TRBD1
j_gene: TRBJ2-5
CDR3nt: TGTGCCAGCAGCACCGGGACAGGGAGAGTGGAGACCCAGTACTTC
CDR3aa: CASSTGTGRVETQYF

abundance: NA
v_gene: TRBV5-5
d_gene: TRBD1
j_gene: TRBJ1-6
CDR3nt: TGTGCCAGCAGCTTGTCGGGACAGGGGAATTCACCCCTCCACTTT
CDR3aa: CASSLSGQGNSPLHF